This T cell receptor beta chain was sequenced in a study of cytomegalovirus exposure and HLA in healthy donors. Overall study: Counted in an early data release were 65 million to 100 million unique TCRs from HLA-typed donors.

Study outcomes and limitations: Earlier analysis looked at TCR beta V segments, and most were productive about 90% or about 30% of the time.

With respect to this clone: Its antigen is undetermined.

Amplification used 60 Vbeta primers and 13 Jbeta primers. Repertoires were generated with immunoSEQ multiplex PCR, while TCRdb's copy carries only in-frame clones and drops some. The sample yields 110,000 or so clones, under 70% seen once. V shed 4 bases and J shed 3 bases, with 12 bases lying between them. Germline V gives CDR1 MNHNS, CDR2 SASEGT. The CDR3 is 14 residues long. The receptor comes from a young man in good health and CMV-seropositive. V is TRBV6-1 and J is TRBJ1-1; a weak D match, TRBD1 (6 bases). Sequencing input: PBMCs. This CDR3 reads CASSGMGHYTEAFF. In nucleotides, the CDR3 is TGTGCCAGCAGTGGGATGGGACACTACACTGAAGCTTTCTTT.